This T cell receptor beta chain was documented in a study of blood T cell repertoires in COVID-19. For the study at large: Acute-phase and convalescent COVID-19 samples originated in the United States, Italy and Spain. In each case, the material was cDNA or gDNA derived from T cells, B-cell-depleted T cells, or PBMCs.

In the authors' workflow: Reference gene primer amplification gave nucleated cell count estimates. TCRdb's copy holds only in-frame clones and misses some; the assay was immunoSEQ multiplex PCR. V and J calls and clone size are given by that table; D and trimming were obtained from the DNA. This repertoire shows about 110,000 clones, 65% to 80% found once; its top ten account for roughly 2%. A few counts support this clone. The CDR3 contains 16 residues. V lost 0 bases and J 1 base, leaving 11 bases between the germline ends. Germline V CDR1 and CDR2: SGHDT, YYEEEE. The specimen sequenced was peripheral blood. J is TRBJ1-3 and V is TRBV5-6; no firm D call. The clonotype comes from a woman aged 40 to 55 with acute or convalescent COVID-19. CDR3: CASSLGQVFSGNTIYF. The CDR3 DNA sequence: TGTGCCAGCAGCTTGGGTCAGGTTTTTTCTGGAAACACCATATATTTT. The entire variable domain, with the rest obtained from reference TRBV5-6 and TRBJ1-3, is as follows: DAGVTQSPTHLIKTRGQQVTLRCSPKSGHDTVSWYQQALGQGPQFIFQYYEEEERQRGNFPDRFSGHQFPNYSSELNVNALLLGDSALYLCASSLGQVFSGNTIYFGEGSWLTVV.